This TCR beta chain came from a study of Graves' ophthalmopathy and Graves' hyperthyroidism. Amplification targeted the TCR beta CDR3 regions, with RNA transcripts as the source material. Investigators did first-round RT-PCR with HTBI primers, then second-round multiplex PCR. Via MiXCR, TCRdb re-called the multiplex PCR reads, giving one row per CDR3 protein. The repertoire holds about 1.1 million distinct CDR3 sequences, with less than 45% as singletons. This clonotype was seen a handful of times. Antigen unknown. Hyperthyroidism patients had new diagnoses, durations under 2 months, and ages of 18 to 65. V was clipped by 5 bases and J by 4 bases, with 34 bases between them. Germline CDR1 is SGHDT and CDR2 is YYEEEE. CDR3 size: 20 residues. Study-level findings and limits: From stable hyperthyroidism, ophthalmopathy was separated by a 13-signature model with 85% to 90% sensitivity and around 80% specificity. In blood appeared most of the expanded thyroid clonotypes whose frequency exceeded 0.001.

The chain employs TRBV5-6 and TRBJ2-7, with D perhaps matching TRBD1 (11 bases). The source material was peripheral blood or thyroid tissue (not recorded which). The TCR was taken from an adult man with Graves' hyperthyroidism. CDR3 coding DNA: TGTGCCAGCAGATCCGGGACAGGGGGAGAGACACCGGGACTAGCGTACGAGCAGTACTTC. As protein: CASRSGTGGETPGLAYEQYF.